The entry below describes one TCR beta chain. Together with a sample-barcoded 5' primer, a J-beta primer mix was included in a second PCR lasting about 6 to 11 cycles. TCRdb re-analysed the 5' RACE reads in MiXCR, keeping a single row per CDR3 protein. Of about 1.7 million distinct CDR3 sequences detected, 28% appear once; the ten largest clones hold 7.7%. Germline V gene sequence: CDR1 DFQATT, CDR2 SNEGSKA (reference sequence). The CDR3 spans 15 residues. Trimming removed 2 bases from V and 5 bases from J, with 16 bases in between. The sample originates from a study of blood T cells in healthy people across ages.

Material: blood. V usage is TRBV20-1 and J usage is TRBJ2-1; D not resolved. The receptor was isolated from a woman between 25 and 40 years old in good health. DNA of the CDR3: TGCAGTGCTAGAAGTTCCCCCGGGTCCAACAATGAGCAGTTCTTC. Translating gives CSARSSPGSNNEQFF.